Given below is one T cell receptor beta chain in context. The data belong to a study of blood T cell repertoires in COVID-19. Study-wide background: COVID-19 samples from acute and convalescent phases originated in the United States, Italy and Spain. The cDNA or gDNA used as material had been derived from T cells, B-cell-depleted T cells, or PBMCs.

In the authors' methods: Amplification of reference gene primers was used by the study to estimate nucleated cell counts. Using immunoSEQ multiplex PCR, the repertoire was profiled, and TCRdb retains in-frame clones only, with some absent. From that table come the V and J calls and clone size; the DNA was used to work out D and trimming. The data hold around 160,000 clones, with around 90% observed a single time. The CDR3 has 15 residues. V lost 0 bases to trimming and J lost 3 bases, with 11 bases between them. CDR1 and CDR2 from the germline V gene are MNHEY and SMNVEV (reference sequence). The chain recombines TRBV27 with TRBJ1-1; D unclear. The sample was peripheral blood. The origin of this receptor is a man aged 55-75 years with active or convalescent COVID-19. CDR3 sequence reads: CASSLSSAGYTEAFF. Here the CDR3 DNA reads TGTGCCAGCAGTTTATCGTCCGCAGGCTACACTGAAGCTTTCTTT.